The 5 T cell receptor beta chains below come from one sample, sequenced in a study of identical twins. TCRdb re-called the 5' RACE reads through MiXCR, storing one row per CDR3 protein. The table has about 220,000 distinct CDR3 sequences, 7.5% seen once. These data are also associated with another study on yellow fever vaccine responses in identical twins.

Input material: CD8+ T cells sorted from blood. These receptors all stem from a woman between 18 and 29 years old in good health.

A word on this clonotype: This clone may be a read error of a much larger clone one base away. V gene TRBV29-1 combines with J gene TRBJ2-3; possible D gene TRBD2, 5 bases. The V gene's germline CDR1 is SQVTM and CDR2 ANQGSEA. The CDR3 extends over 13 amino acids. V was pared by 3 bases and J by 3 bases, with 10 bases between. The CDR3 DNA follows: TGCAGCGTTGAGGTTGGGGAGACAGATACGCAGTATTTT. It encodes CSVEVGETDTQYF.

This clonotype is labeled medium-sized (0.01 to 0.1%). This chain connects TRBV3-1 to TRBJ2-3; D gene ambiguous. Trimming left V 0 bases short and J 5 bases short, with 15 bases between. Germline values: CDR1 LGHDT, CDR2 YNNKEL (reference sequence). This CDR3 region has 16 residues. The DNA for the CDR3 is TGTGCCAGCAGCCAAGATTTACTAACCGGTCTAGATACGCAGTATTTT. Residues: CASSQDLLTGLDTQYF.

The chain employs TRBV7-9 and TRBJ1-2; tentative D call: TRBD1 (5 bases). V lost 1 base and J 3 bases, leaving 6 bases between the germline ends. The CDR3 spans 13 residues. The germline V gene has CDR1 SEHNR and CDR2 FQNEAQ (reference sequence). The CDR3 region has the DNA TGTGCCAGCAGCTTAGAGACAGACTATGGCTACACCTTC. Translating it yields CASSLETDYGYTF. Variable domain in full (rest from reference TRBV7-9 and TRBJ1-2): DTGVSQNPRHKITKRGQNVTFRCDPISEHNRLYWYRQTLGQGPEFLTYFQNEAQLEKSRLLSDRFSAERPKGSFSTLEIQRTEQGDSAMYLCASSLETDYGYTFGSGTRLTVV.

This clonotype occurred many times. The chain's CDR3 is CASSQETGYYGYTF. CDR3 nucleotide sequence: TGCGCCAGCAGCCAAGAGACAGGTTATTATGGCTACACCTTC. The chain combines TRBV4-1 with TRBJ1-2; maybe TRBD1 (6 bases). V lost 0 bases and J lost 5, with 10 bases in between. CDR1 MGHRA and CDR2 YSYEKL come from the germline V gene. The CDR3 contains 14 residues.

V usage is TRBV5-1 and J usage is TRBJ2-2; 8 bases agree with TRBD1. The V gene end was trimmed by 7 bases and the J gene end by 1 base; junction bases not matched to a gene: 6. Germline-derived CDR1 and CDR2 are SGHRS and YFSETQ. The CDR3 is made up of 15 amino acids. As DNA, the CDR3 is TGCGCCAGCCGCCCGGGGACAGGGAACACCGGGGAGCTGTTTTTT. Its protein is CASRPGTGNTGELFF.